Following are 8 T cell receptor beta chains from one sample sequenced in a study of blood T cell repertoires in COVID-19. Some clones are missing from TCRdb's copy, which holds only in-frame ones; the method was immunoSEQ multiplex PCR. The sample lists approximately 200,000 clones, approximately 84% seen once, with 2.5% to 3.5% in the top ten. Sequencing was done on a sample of PBMCs or T cells enriched from blood (not recorded which). These receptors all come from a woman between 25 and 40 years old who had recovered from COVID-19.

To note about this clone: The same CDR3 also results from other DNA sequences found in this sample. The chain carries TRBV27 and TRBJ1-6; TRBD1 might be the D (5 bases). The V end lost 4 bases, the J end lost 9 bases, and 10 bases lay between the germline ends. Germline V lookup: CDR1 MNHEY, CDR2 SMNVEV (reference sequence). The CDR3 totals 13 residues. Here the CDR3 DNA reads TGTGCCAGCAGTTCAAGCAGGGTTTCACCCCTCCACTTT. It is translated as CASSSSRVSPLHF.

The genes are TRBV7-9 and TRBJ2-7, with a possible D match to TRBD2 (6 bases). V dropped 0 bases and J dropped 5 bases, with 11 bases sitting between them. Germline V lookup: CDR1 SEHNR, CDR2 FQNEAQ (reference sequence). The CDR3 contains 14 residues. CDR3 nucleotide sequence: TGTGCCAGCAGCTTAGCGGTGGAGGGGAACGAGCAGTACTTC. It encodes CASSLAVEGNEQYF.

V usage is TRBV19 and J usage is TRBJ1-5, with a weak D call TRBD1 (6 bases). CDR1 is LNHDA, CDR2 SQIVND, per germline (reference sequence). This CDR3 spans 14 amino acids. V was clipped by 9 bases and J by 1 base, with 13 bases between them. For the CDR3, the DNA is TGTGCCAGGCAGGGGAGAAGGAGCAATCAGCCCCAGCATTTT. Translated, it gives CARQGRRSNQPQHF.

This clone was recorded only once. The CDR3 sequence is CAWNGFHGYTF. CDR3 nucleotide sequence: TGTGCCTGGAACGGGTTTCATGGCTACACCTTC. The V and J genes are TRBV7-2 and TRBJ1-2; D uncertain. Germline CDR1 and CDR2: SGHTA and FQGNSA. V was cut by 11 bases and J by 6 bases, with 13 bases left in between. The CDR3 has 11 amino acids.

CDR3 nucleotides: TGTGCCAGCAGTCCGGAGGTCCGCTCCTACGAGCAGTACTTC. Encoded protein: CASSPEVRSYEQYF. The chain links TRBV27 to TRBJ2-7, with D possibly TRBD2 on 5 matching bases. V was trimmed by 5 bases and J by 0 bases, leaving 11 bases between them. The CDR3 loop spans 14 amino acids. CDR1 and CDR2 from the germline V gene are MNHEY and SMNVEV (reference sequence).

J is TRBJ2-2 and V is TRBV4-1; the D gene is possibly TRBD2 (6 bases). Germline V gene lookup returns CDR1 MGHRA and CDR2 YSYEKL. CDR3 size: 14 residues. V was cut by 1 base and J by 6 bases, with 9 bases left in between. CDR3 amino acids: CASSQGGVPGELFF. The DNA of the CDR3 is TGCGCCAGCAGCCAAGGGGGGGTACCCGGGGAGCTGTTTTTT.

CDR3 bases: TGTGCCAGTAGTAAACTAGCGGGGAACACCGGGGAGCTGTTTTTT. Protein sequence: CASSKLAGNTGELFF. This chain joins TRBV19 and TRBJ2-2; TRBD2 matches at 9 bases. The V gene's germline CDR1 is LNHDA and CDR2 SQIVND (reference sequence). The CDR3 runs 15 residues. Trimming removed 4 bases from V and 1 base from J; junction bases left unmatched: 1. Variable domain in full (rest from reference TRBV19 and TRBJ2-2): DGGITQSPKYLFRKEGQNVTLSCEQNLNHDAMYWYRQDPGQGLRLIYYSQIVNDFQKGDIAEGYSVSREKKESFPLTVTSAQKNPTAFYLCASSKLAGNTGELFFGEGSRLTVL.

J is TRBJ1-2 and V is TRBV19; TRBD1 aligns across 10 bases. The CDR3 has 16 amino acids. The germline CDR1 and CDR2 sequences are LNHDA and SQIVND (reference sequence). J was trimmed by 3 bases and V by 4 bases; bases with no gene match: 8. CDR3 protein: CASSTRDRGHYYGYTF. CDR3 coding DNA: TGTGCCAGTAGTACCCGGGACAGGGGTCATTACTATGGCTACACCTTC.